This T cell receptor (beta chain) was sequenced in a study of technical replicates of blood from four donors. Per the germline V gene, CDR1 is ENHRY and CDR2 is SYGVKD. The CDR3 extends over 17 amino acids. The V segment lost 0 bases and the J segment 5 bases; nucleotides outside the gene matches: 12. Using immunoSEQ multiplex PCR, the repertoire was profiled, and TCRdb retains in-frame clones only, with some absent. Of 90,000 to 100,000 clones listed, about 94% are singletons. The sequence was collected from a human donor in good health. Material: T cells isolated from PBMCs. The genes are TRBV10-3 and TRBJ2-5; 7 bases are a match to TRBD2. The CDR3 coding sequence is TGTGCCATCAGTGAGTCCCCTGTGGGAGGGCGGGCGGAGACCCAGTACTTC. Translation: CAISESPVGGRAETQYF.